The rows below give T cell receptor beta chains drawn from one sample of a study of memory CD4+ T cells and cytomegalovirus serostatus. The protocol was immunoSEQ multiplex PCR, while the TCRdb copy is restricted to in-frame clones and leaves out a portion. Among 50,000 to 65,000 clones listed, 80% were seen once. The sample taken for sequencing was memory CD4+ T cells from blood. These receptors originate from an adult in good health and CMV-seropositive. Both conserved end residues are trimmed from each CDR3. Fields, in order: J gene, V gene, CDR3 protein.

TRBJ1-1 TRBV18 ASSAIGNTEAF
TRBJ2-5 TRBV29-1 SAKKGRSGETQY
TRBJ2-4 TRBV27 ASSLDPPWENIQY
TRBJ1-5 TRBV19 ASSKLTGGNQPQH
TRBJ2-1 TRBV6-6 ATLSGGPYNEQF
TRBJ1-2 TRBV5-1 ASRSEDRTLKGYT
TRBJ2-2 TRBV19 ASSIPLAGGSSANTGELF
TRBJ1-4 TRBV9 ASSDRDRGPEKLF
TRBJ2-3 TRBV9 ASSRHLSSGASTDTQY
TRBJ2-1 TRBV7-3 ASSHGAGEQF
TRBJ2-5 TRBV19 ASSTLGQQETQY
TRBJ2-1 TRBV19 ASSIVIYSPYNEQF
TRBJ1-6 TRBV19 ASTPARSGGSPLH
TRBJ2-7 TRBV6-1 ASSVAGTYEQY
TRBJ1-5 TRBV7-2 ASSTGWANQPQH
TRBJ1-1 TRBV29-1 SVVTDPSNTEAF
TRBJ1-2 TRBV6-5 ASSYSRQSYGYT
TRBJ2-7 TRBV11-2 ASSLNGGSYEQY
TRBJ2-1 TRBV9 ASALGVPGAEQF
TRBJ1-2 TRBV18 ASSPNRGGPGYT
TRBJ2-3 TRBV11-3 ASSLRSPAPPGEQY
TRBJ2-3 TRBV9 ASSVAGGLNTDTQY
TRBJ1-6 TRBV7-2 ASSPRTGGSNSPLH
TRBJ1-1 TRBV29-1 SVGTDTEAF
TRBJ2-6 TRBV7-6 ASSPGQPGANVLT
TRBJ1-1 TRBV2 ASSDRVGTEAF
TRBJ2-1 TRBV14 ASSQTGLALAEQF
TRBJ2-2 TRBV4-2 ASSRSSGTYTGELF
TRBJ1-2 TRBV5-1 ASSLQSAGNYGYT
TRBJ1-3 TRBV6-5 ASSRQGAGNTIY
TRBJ2-2 TRBV4-3 ASSQGPITGELF
TRBJ1-1 TRBV9 ASSVATGNTEAF
TRBJ2-3 TRBV2 ASSDGDAKQY
TRBJ2-6 TRBV4-2 ASSQDSPLSGANVLT
TRBJ2-1 TRBV13 ASGGPPF
TRBJ1-5 TRBV6-1 ASSDRLQPQH
TRBJ1-4 TRBV28 ASSSPQPGKLF
TRBJ2-3 TRBV5-1 ASSSRGYRDRGSTDTQY
TRBJ2-3 TRBV6-5 ASSYQRGRTDTQY
TRBJ1-1 TRBV6-1 ASSVVSGSNTEAF
TRBJ1-2 TRBV19 ASSIRRANYGYT
TRBJ2-1 TRBV28 ASSASGTGINEQF
TRBJ1-5 TRBV2 ASSEARQGVYPNQPQH
TRBJ2-2 TRBV5-4 ASSHPGTTTGELF
TRBJ1-1 TRBV6-1 AILKGALVTEAF
TRBJ2-7 TRBV10-1 ASSAIRGSHEQY
TRBJ1-5 TRBV5-4 ASSFWGYNQPQH
TRBJ2-1 TRBV19 ASSIGLARDEQF
TRBJ1-6 TRBV5-8 AIEPGRSNSPLH
TRBJ1-4 TRBV6-6 ASSAPGQSNEKLF
TRBJ2-1 TRBV27 ASSGKAASSYNEQF
TRBJ2-3 TRBV7-9 ASSSGGSFTDTQY
TRBJ1-1 TRBV14 ASSQDVQNRGKNTEAF
TRBJ2-5 TRBV5-1 ASSRVGETQY
TRBJ2-1 TRBV9 ASSVDASGGLGEQF
TRBJ2-1 TRBV4-3 ASSHKSLRGDRNNEQF
TRBJ1-5 TRBV18 ASSPGGVNQPQH